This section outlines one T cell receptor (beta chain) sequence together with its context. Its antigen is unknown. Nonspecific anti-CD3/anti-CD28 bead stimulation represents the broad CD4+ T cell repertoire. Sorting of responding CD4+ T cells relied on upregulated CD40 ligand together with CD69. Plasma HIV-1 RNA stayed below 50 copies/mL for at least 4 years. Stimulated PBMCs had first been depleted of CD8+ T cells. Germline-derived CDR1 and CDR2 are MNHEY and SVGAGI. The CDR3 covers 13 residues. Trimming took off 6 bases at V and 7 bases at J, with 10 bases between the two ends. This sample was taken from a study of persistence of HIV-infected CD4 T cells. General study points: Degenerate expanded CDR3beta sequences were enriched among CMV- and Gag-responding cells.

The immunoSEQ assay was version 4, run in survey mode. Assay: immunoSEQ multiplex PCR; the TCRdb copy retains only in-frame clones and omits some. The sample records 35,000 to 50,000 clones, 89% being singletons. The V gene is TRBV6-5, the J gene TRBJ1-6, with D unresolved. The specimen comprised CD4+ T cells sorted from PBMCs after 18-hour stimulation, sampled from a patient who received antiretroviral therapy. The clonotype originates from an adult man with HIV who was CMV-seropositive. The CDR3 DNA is TGTGCCAGCAGCCCGACAATCAATTCACCCCTCCACTTT. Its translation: CASSPTINSPLHF.